Listed here are 24 T cell receptor beta chains from one sample, sequenced in a study of response to subunit inactivated influenza vaccine. From the RT-PCR reads, TCRdb called clonotypes with MiXCR, one entry per CDR3 protein. The data contain some 850,000 distinct CDR3 sequences, under 20% of them seen just once; the ten biggest clones take up roughly a tenth. Here the sequenced sample was PBMCs from blood, taken 5 to 6 days after vaccination. These receptors all stem from a man aged 50-60 years who received an inactivated influenza vaccine.

V gene TRBV4-2 combines with J gene TRBJ2-7; D possibly corresponds to TRBD2 (6 bases). Germline CDR1 reads LGHNA; CDR2 reads YNFKEQ. CDR3 length equals 14 residues. V gave up 4 bases and J gave up 6 bases, with 16 bases separating them. CDR3 DNA: TGTGCCAGCAGCCTGCTGGGACTCAATAGCGAGCAGTACTTC. It yields the protein CASSLLGLNSEQYF.

This clonotype was detected ten times or more. This chain connects TRBV6-2 or TRBV6-3 to TRBJ1-4; TRBD1 is a possible D gene (5 bases). Germline V gives CDR1 MNHEY, CDR2 SVGEGT. The CDR3 contains 14 residues. V lost 6 bases, J lost 5 bases, and 13 bases lay in between. CDR3 amino acids: CASSWTGGNEKLFF. CDR3 bases: TGTGCCAGCAGCTGGACCGGGGGGAATGAAAAACTGTTTTTT.

This clonotype has just a few counts. This chain connects TRBV15 to TRBJ1-5; TRBD1 is a possible D gene (5 bases). CDR1 is LNHNV, CDR2 YYDKDF, per germline (reference sequence). The CDR3 is made up of 15 amino acids. V was pared by 4 bases and J by 3 bases, with 13 bases between. CDR3 protein: CATSTTGTFNQPQHF. CDR3 bases: TGTGCCACCAGCACAACCGGGACCTTCAATCAGCCCCAGCATTTT.

This clonotype has only a few counts. The chain employs TRBV13 and TRBJ2-5; 8 bases match TRBD1. Per germline, CDR1 PRHDT and CDR2 FYEKMQ (reference sequence). The trim removed 4 bases at V and 3 bases at J, leaving 4 bases unmatched. There are 14 residues in the CDR3. CDR3: CASSSRGQEETQYF. CDR3 nucleotides: TGTGCCAGCAGCTCACGGGGACAGGAAGAGACCCAGTACTTC.

This clonotype was found a few times. V and J are TRBV12-3 or TRBV12-4 and TRBJ2-2, with D unclear. The germline V and J ends were trimmed by 3 bases and 5 bases, with 10 bases remaining between them. The CDR3 contains 14 residues. The DNA for the CDR3 is TGTGCCAGCAGTTTCCTCGGGCTTACCGGGGAGCTGTTTTTT. Protein sequence: CASSFLGLTGELFF.

The CDR3 nucleotides read TGCAGTGCTAGAGACACAGGGGGCGCGGGCTATGGCTACACCTTC. Translation gives CSARDTGGAGYGYTF. This chain connects TRBV20-1 to TRBJ1-2, with 9 nucleotides matching TRBD1. The CDR3 loop spans 15 amino acids. CDR1 and CDR2 from the germline V gene are DFQATT and SNEGSKA (reference sequence). V dropped 0 bases and J dropped 4; count of bases not matched to a gene: 6.

This clonotype was observed many times. V usage is TRBV4-2 and J usage is TRBJ2-3; TRBD2 aligns across 15 bases. The germline gives CDR1 LGHNA, CDR2 YNFKEQ. The CDR3 covers 16 residues. V lost 4 bases to trimming and J lost 2 bases; unmatched junction nucleotides: 1. CDR3 bases: TGTGCCAGCAGCCGGACTAGCGGGGGGGACACAGATACGCAGTATTTT. Amino acids: CASSRTSGGDTDTQYF.

This clonotype was seen many times. V gene TRBV20-1 combines with J gene TRBJ2-5; possibly TRBD1 or TRBD2 for D (5 bases each). The CDR3 totals 18 residues. Germline CDR1 is DFQATT and CDR2 is SNEGSKA (reference sequence). V was trimmed by 3 bases and J by 3 bases, leaving 26 bases between them. The CDR3 region has the DNA TGCAGTGCTAGGGATCCGGGACGCTGGCAATTCACGGAAGAGACCCAGTACTTC. Protein product: CSARDPGRWQFTEETQYF.

In its sample, this clonotype was seen once. V is TRBV6-1 and J is TRBJ2-2, with no clear D. V was shortened by 5 bases and J by 9 bases, with 13 bases between the two germline ends. This CDR3 comprises 13 residues. Germline loops: CDR1 MNHNS, CDR2 SASEGT. The CDR3 DNA reads as TGTGCCAGCAGTAGGGATCCTGGTAGGGAGCTGTTTTTT. It specifies CASSRDPGRELFF.

This rearrangement joins TRBV29-1 to TRBJ1-2, with D tentatively TRBD1 (5 bases). The CDR3 spans 12 residues. Per germline, CDR1 SQVTM and CDR2 ANQGSEA. V was trimmed by 7 bases and J by 4 bases, leaving 13 bases between them. The CDR3 nucleotides read TGCAGCGCCGGGTCCCAGGGCTATGGCTACACCTTC. This gives the protein CSAGSQGYGYTF.

This chain uses TRBV6-2 or TRBV6-3 with TRBJ2-2; 9 bases are a match to TRBD1. Germline V gene lookup returns CDR1 MNHEY and CDR2 SVGEGT. The CDR3 covers 17 residues. The trim removed 7 bases at V and 5 bases at J, leaving 14 bases unmatched. CDR3 sequence: CASTTTEGQGYTGELFF. The CDR3 nucleotides are TGTGCCAGCACCACTACAGAGGGACAGGGCTATACCGGGGAGCTGTTTTTT.

This clonotype was seen a few times. This chain links TRBV9 with TRBJ2-1; 8 bases are a match to TRBD2. The V and J ends lost 1 base and 8 bases, in that order; junction bases with no gene match: 23. Per germline, CDR1 SGDLS and CDR2 YYNGEE. This CDR3 has 20 amino acids. CDR3 residues: CASSVRRWASGPDYLDEQFF. The CDR3 nucleotides read TGTGCCAGCAGCGTACGGCGCTGGGCTAGCGGGCCTGACTACCTCGATGAGCAGTTCTTC.

The rearrangement links TRBV7-9 to TRBJ2-5; D gene ambiguous. Germline V CDR1 and CDR2: SEHNR, FQNEAQ (reference sequence). V lost 1 base, J lost 5 bases, and 8 bases lay in between. The CDR3 covers 13 residues. CDR3 DNA: TGTGCCAGCAGCTTAGAGCTGCCGGAGACCCAGTACTTC. This sequence encodes CASSLELPETQYF.

This clonotype was detected only once. The rearrangement uses TRBV4-1 and TRBJ2-2; D remains unclear. CDR1 and CDR2 from the germline V gene are MGHRA and YSYEKL. V shed 0 bases and J shed 7 bases, with 12 bases lying between them. The CDR3 extends over 15 amino acids. The CDR3 bases are TGCGCCAGCAGCCAAGAATTCCTGGTAGGCGGGGAGCTGTTTTTT. Protein sequence: CASSQEFLVGGELFF.

The rearrangement uses TRBV7-8 and TRBJ2-3, with a weak D call TRBD2 (7 bases). CDR1 SGHVS and CDR2 FQNEAQ come from the germline V gene. Trimming removed 5 bases at V and 1 base at J, with 22 bases between. This CDR3 has 18 residues. The CDR3 spells CASSPPAGRGGGTDTQYF. CDR3 DNA: TGTGCCAGCAGCCCCCCAGCGGGAAGGGGGGGTGGCACAGATACGCAGTATTTT. The variable domain in full, completed from reference TRBV7-8 and TRBJ2-3, reads GAGVSQSPRYKVAKRGQDVALRCDPISGHVSLFWYQQALGQGPEFLTYFQNEAQLDKSGLPSDRFFAERPEGSVSTLKIQRTQQEDSAVYLCASSPPAGRGGGTDTQYFGPGTRLTVL.

For this clonotype: The junction differs from germline at one of its ends, possibly a read error. DNA of the CDR3: TGTGCCAGCAGTGACTCGACAGAACCTAACTATGGCTACACCTTC. Residues: CASSDSTEPNYGYTF. V gene TRBV6-5 combines with J gene TRBJ1-2, with D possibly matching TRBD1 (5 bases). This CDR3 is 15 amino acids long. Germline loops: CDR1 MNHEY, CDR2 SVGAGI.

The CDR3 sequence: CASSSVGVNGGELFF. In nucleotides, the CDR3 is TGTGCCAGCAGTTCCGTCGGGGTTAACGGCGGGGAGCTGTTTTTT. The rearrangement uses TRBV27 and TRBJ2-2; D perhaps matches TRBD2 (5 bases). The CDR3 is made up of 15 amino acids. The germline CDR1 and CDR2 sequences are MNHEY and SMNVEV (reference sequence). With 4 bases removed from V and 7 bases from J, the gap between germline ends came to 16 bases.

This clonotype was counted between two and nine times. The chain employs TRBV5-6 and TRBJ1-3; unclear D gene. V was clipped by 2 bases and J by 2 bases, with 8 bases between them. This CDR3 comprises 14 residues. Germline CDR1 reads SGHDT; CDR2 reads YYEEEE. Written as DNA, the CDR3 is TGTGCCAGCAGCTTTCTATCGGCTGGAAACACCATATATTTT. It translates to CASSFLSAGNTIYF.

The chain carries TRBV6-5 and TRBJ2-5; D call uncertain. The CDR3 covers 14 residues. V lost 0 bases to trimming and J lost 1 base, with 6 bases between them. Germline V CDR1 and CDR2: MNHEY, SVGAGI. CDR3 sequence reads: CASSYSASQETQYF. The CDR3 nucleotides are TGTGCCAGCAGTTACTCAGCCAGCCAAGAGACCCAGTACTTC.

The chain is built from TRBV6-2 or TRBV6-3 and TRBJ2-2; 7 positions match TRBD1. The CDR3 is 16 amino acids. Trimming cost V 7 bases and J 4 bases; bases outside gene matches: 12. Germline V lookup: CDR1 MNHEY, CDR2 SVGEGT. DNA of the CDR3: TGTGCCAGCACGAGTTCGGCAGGGGGTCTCACCGGGGAGCTGTTTTTT. It encodes CASTSSAGGLTGELFF.

This clonotype was counted between two and nine times. The chain recombines TRBV9 with TRBJ2-1; 10 positions agree with TRBD2. The CDR3 is 16 residues long. The germline V gene encodes CDR1 SGDLS and CDR2 YYNGEE. V dropped 0 bases and J dropped 4; count of bases not matched to a gene: 4. DNA for the CDR3: TGTGCCAGCAGCGTAGAAGCGGGAGGGCCGTACAATGAGCAGTTCTTC. Its protein product is CASSVEAGGPYNEQFF. Based on the CDR3 plus reference TRBV9 and TRBJ2-1, the full variable domain is DSGVTQTPKHLITATGQRVTLRCSPRSGDLSVYWYQQSLDQGLQFLIQYYNGEERAKGNILERFSAQQFPDLHSELNLSSLELGDSALYFCASSVEAGGPYNEQFFGPGTRLTVL.

This chain connects TRBV3-1 to TRBJ2-7, with D maybe TRBD2 (5 bases). The germline gives CDR1 LGHDT, CDR2 YNNKEL (reference sequence). The CDR3 runs to 14 residues. The V end lost 4 bases, the J end lost 4 bases, and 14 bases lay between the germline ends. CDR3 protein: CASSPLDSGYEQYF. The DNA of the CDR3 is TGTGCCAGCAGCCCATTGGACTCCGGATACGAGCAGTACTTC.

The rearrangement links TRBV19 to TRBJ1-5; D is perhaps TRBD1 (5 bases). Germline CDR1 reads LNHDA; CDR2 reads SQIVND (reference sequence). V lost 2 bases and J 8 bases, leaving 13 bases between the germline ends. There are 14 residues in the CDR3. The CDR3 DNA is TGTGCCAGTAGTATACTGGCAGGGAGTGAGCCCCAGCATTTT. It specifies CASSILAGSEPQHF. The variable domain in full, with the rest retrieved from reference TRBV19 and TRBJ1-5, is DGGITQSPKYLFRKEGQNVTLSCEQNLNHDAMYWYRQDPGQGLRLIYYSQIVNDFQKGDIAEGYSVSREKKESFPLTVTSAQKNPTAFYLCASSILAGSEPQHFGDGTRLSIL.

The chain carries TRBV7-9 and TRBJ2-1; TRBD1 matches at 8 bases. CDR3 length: 14 amino acids. In germline, CDR1 is SEHNR, CDR2 FQNEAQ (reference sequence). The trim removed 5 bases at V and 8 bases at J, leaving 8 bases unmatched. CDR3 residues: CASSPLAGGHEQFF. In DNA, the CDR3 is TGTGCCAGCAGCCCCCTGGCAGGGGGCCATGAGCAGTTCTTC.